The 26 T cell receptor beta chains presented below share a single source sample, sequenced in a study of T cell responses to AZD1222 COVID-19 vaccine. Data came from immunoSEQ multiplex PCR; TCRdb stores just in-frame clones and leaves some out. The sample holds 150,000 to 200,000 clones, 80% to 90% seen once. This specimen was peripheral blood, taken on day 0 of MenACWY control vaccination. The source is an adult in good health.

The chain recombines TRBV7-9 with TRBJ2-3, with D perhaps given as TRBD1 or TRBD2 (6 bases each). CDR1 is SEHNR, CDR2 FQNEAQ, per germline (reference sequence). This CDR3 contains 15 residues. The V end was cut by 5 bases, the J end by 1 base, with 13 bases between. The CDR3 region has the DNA TGTGCCAGCAGCGATAGGGGGGCCGGCACAGATACGCAGTATTTT. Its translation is CASSDRGAGTDTQYF.

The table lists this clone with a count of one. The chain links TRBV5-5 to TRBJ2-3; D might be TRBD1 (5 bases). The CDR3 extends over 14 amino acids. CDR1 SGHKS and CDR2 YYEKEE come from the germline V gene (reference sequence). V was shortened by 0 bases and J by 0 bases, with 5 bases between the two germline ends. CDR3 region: CASSLGQSTDTQYF. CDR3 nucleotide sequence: TGTGCCAGCAGCTTGGGACAGAGCACAGATACGCAGTATTTT.

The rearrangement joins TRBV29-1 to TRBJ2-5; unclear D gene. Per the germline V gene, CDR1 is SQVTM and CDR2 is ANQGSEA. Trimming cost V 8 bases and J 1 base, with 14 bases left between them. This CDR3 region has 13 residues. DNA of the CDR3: TGCAGCACCAAAAGCGACGGCCAAGAGACCCAGTACTTC. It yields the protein CSTKSDGQETQYF.

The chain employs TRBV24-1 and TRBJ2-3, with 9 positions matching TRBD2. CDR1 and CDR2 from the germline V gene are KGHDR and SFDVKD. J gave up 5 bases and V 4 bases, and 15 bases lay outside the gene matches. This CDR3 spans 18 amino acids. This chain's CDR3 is CATSDRTSTSGHLDTQYF. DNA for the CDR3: TGTGCCACCAGTGACCGCACCTCGACTAGCGGACATCTAGATACGCAGTATTTT.

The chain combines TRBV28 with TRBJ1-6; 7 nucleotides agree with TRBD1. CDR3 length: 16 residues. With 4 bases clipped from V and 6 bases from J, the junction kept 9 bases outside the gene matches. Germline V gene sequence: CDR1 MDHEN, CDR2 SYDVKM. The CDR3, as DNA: TGTGCCAGCAGTTCCTCCCAGGGGGTCGGTAATTCACCCCTCCACTTT. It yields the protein CASSSSQGVGNSPLHF. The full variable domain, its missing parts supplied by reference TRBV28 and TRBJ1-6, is DVKVTQSSRYLVKRTGEKVFLECVQDMDHENMFWYRQDPGLGLRLIYFSYDVKMKEKGDIPEGYSVSREKKERFSLILESASTNQTSMYLCASSSSQGVGNSPLHFGNGTRLTVT.

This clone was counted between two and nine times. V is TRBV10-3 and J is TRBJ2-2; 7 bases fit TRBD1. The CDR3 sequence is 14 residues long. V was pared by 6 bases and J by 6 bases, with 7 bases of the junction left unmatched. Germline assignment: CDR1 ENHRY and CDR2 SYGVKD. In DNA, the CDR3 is TGTGCCATCAGGGGTACAGGGGTTGCCGGGGAGCTGTTTTTT. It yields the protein CAIRGTGVAGELFF.

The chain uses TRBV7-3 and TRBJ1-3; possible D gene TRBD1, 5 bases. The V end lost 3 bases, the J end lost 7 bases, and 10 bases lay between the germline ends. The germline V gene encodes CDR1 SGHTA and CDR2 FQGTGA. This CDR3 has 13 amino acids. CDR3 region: CASSLIPGNTIYF. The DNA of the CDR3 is TGTGCCAGCAGCTTGATCCCAGGGAACACCATATATTTT.

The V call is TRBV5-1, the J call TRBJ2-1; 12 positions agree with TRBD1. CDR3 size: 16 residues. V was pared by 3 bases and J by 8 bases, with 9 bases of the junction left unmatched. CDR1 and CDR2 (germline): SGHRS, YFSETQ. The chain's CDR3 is CASSSQRDRGRDEQFF. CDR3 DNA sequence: TGCGCCAGCAGCTCACAGCGGGACAGGGGGCGGGATGAGCAGTTCTTC.

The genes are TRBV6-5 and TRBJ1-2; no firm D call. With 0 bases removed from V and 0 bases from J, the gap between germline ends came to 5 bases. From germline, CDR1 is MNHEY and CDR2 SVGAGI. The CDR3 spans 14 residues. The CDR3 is CASSYSLANYGYTF. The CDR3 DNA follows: TGTGCCAGCAGTTACTCACTAGCTAACTATGGCTACACCTTC.

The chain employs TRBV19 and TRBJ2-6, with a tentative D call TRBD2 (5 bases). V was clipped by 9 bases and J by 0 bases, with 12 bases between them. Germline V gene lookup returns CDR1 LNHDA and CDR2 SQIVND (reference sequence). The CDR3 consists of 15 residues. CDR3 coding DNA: TGTGCCAGCCAGTCCGGACTCTCTGGGGCCAACGTCCTGACTTTC. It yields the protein CASQSGLSGANVLTF. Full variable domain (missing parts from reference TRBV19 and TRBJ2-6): DGGITQSPKYLFRKEGQNVTLSCEQNLNHDAMYWYRQDPGQGLRLIYYSQIVNDFQKGDIAEGYSVSREKKESFPLTVTSAQKNPTAFYLCASQSGLSGANVLTFGAGSRLTVL.

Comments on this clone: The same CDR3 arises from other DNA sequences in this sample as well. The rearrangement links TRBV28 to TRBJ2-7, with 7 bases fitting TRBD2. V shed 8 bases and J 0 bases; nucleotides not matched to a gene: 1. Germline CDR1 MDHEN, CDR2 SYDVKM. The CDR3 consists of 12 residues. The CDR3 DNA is TGTGCCAGCGGCGGGGGCTCCTACGAGCAGTACTTC. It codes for CASGGGSYEQYF. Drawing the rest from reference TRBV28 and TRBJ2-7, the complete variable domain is DVKVTQSSRYLVKRTGEKVFLECVQDMDHENMFWYRQDPGLGLRLIYFSYDVKMKEKGDIPEGYSVSREKKERFSLILESASTNQTSMYLCASGGGSYEQYFGPGTRLTVT.

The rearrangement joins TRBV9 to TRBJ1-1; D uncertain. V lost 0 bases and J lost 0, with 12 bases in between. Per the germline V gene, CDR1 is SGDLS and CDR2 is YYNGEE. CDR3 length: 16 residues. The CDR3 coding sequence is TGTGCCAGCAGCGTAGAGGGAGTCCGATTGAACACTGAAGCTTTCTTT. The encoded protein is CASSVEGVRLNTEAFF.

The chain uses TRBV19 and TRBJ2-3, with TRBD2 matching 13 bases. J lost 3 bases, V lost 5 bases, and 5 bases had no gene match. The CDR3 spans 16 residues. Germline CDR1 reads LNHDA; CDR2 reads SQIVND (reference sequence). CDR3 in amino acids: CASSVLAGGGTDTQYF. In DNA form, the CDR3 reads TGTGCCAGTAGTGTACTAGCGGGAGGGGGTACAGATACGCAGTATTTT.

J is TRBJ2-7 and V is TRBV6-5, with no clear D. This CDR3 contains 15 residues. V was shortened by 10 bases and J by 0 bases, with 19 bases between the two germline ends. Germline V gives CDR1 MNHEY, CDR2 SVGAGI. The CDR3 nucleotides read TGTGCCACCCAGCGTAGTGGCCAAAGCTCCTACGAGCAGTACTTC. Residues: CATQRSGQSSYEQYF.

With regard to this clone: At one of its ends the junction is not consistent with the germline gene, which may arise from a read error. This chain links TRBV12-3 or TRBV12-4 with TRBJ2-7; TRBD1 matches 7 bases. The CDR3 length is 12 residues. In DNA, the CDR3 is TGTGCCAGCAGCCCAATCGACAGGGCTTTAGACTTC. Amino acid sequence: CASSPIDRALDF.

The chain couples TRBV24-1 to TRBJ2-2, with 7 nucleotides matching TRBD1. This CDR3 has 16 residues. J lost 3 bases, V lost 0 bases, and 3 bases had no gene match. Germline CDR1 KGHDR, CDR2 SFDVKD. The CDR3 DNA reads TGTGCCACCAGTGATTTGATGCAGGGGGACACCGGGGAGCTGTTTTTT. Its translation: CATSDLMQGDTGELFF.

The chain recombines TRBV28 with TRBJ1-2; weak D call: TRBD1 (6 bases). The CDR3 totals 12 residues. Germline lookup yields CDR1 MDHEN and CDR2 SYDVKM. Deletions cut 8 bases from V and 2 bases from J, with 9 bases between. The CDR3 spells CASSDRNYGYTF. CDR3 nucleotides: TGTGCCAGCTCAGACAGGAACTATGGCTACACCTTC.

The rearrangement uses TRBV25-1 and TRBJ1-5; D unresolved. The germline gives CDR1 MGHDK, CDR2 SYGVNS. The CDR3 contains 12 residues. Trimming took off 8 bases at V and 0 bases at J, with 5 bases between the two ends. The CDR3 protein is CASSDSNQPQHF. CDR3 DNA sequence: TGTGCCAGCTCCGATAGCAATCAGCCCCAGCATTTT.

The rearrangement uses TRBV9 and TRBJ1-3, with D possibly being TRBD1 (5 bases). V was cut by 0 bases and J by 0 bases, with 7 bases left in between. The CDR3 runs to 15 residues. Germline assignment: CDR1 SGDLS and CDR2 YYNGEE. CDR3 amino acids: CASSVGDHSGNTIYF. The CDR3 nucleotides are TGTGCCAGCAGCGTAGGGGACCACTCTGGAAACACCATATATTTT.

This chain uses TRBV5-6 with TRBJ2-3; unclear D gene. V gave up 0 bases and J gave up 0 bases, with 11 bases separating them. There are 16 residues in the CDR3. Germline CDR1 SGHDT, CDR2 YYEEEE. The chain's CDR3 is CASSLEGLVSTDTQYF. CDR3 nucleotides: TGTGCCAGCAGCTTGGAGGGTCTAGTTAGCACAGATACGCAGTATTTT.

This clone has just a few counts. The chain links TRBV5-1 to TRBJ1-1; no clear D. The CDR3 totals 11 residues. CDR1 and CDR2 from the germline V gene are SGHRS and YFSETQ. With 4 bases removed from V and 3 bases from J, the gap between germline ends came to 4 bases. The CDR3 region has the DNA TGCGCCAGCAGCCGGGACACTGAAGCTTTCTTT. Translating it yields CASSRDTEAFF.

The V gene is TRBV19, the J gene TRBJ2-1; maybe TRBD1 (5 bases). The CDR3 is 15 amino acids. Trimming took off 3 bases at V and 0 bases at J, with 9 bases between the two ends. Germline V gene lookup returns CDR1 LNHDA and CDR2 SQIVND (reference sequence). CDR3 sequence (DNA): TGTGCCAGTAGTATGTTGGGGCACTCCTACAATGAGCAGTTCTTC. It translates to CASSMLGHSYNEQFF.

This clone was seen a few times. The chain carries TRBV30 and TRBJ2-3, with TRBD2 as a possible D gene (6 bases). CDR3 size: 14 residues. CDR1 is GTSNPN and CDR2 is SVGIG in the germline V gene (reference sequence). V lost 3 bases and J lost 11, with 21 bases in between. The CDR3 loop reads CAWSGDARGGRQYF. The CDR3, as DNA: TGTGCCTGGAGCGGGGACGCGCGTGGGGGGAGGCAGTATTTT.

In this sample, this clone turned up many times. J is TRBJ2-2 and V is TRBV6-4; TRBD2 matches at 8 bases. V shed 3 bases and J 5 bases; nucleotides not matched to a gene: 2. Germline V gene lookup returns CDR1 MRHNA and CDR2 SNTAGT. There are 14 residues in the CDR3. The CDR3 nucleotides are TGTGCCAGCAGTGAGACTAGCGATACCGGGGAGCTGTTTTTT. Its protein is CASSETSDTGELFF.

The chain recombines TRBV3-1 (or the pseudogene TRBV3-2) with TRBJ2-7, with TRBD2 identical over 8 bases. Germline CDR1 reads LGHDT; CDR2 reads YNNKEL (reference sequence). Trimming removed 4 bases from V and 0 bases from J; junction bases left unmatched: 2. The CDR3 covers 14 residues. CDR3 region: CASSLGTSSYEQYF. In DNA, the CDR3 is TGTGCCAGCAGCCTAGGGACTAGCTCCTACGAGCAGTACTTC.

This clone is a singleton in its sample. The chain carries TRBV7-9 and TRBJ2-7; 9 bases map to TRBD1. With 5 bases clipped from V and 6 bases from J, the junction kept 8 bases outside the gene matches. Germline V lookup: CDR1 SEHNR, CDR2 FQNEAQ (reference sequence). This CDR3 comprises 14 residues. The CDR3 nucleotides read TGTGCCAGCAGCCCTAGGACAGGGGTTTCCGAGCAGTACTTC. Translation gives CASSPRTGVSEQYF.